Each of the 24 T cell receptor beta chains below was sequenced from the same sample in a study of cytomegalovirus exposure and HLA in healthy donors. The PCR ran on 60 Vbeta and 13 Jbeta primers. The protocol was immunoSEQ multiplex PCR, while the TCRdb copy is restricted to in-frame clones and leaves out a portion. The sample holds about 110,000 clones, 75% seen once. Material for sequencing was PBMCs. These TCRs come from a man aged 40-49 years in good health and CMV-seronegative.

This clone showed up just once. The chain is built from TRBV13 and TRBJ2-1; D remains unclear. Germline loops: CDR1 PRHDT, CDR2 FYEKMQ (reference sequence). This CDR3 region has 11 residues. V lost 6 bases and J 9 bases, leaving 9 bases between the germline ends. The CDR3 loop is CASRRWAEQFF. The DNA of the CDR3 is TGTGCCAGCAGACGGTGGGCTGAGCAGTTCTTC.

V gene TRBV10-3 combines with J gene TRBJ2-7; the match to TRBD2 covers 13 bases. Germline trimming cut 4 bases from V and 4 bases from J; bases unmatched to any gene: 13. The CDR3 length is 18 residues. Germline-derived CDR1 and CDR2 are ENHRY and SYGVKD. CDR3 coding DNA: TGTGCCATCAGTGGCCCCTCACCTGGGACTAGCGGGGTGTACGAGCAGTACTTC. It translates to CAISGPSPGTSGVYEQYF.

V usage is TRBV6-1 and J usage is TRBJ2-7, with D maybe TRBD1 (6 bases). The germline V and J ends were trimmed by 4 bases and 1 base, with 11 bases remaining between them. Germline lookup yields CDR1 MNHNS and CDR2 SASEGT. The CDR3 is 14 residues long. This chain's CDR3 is CASSVYTGSYEQYF. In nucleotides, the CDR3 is TGTGCCAGCAGTGTATATACAGGGTCCTACGAGCAGTACTTC.

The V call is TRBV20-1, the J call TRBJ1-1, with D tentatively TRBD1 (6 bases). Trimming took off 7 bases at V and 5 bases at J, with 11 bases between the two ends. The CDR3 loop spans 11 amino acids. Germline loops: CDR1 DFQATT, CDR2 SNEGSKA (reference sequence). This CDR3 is CSVHQGTEAFF. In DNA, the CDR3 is TGCAGTGTACACCAGGGGACTGAAGCTTTCTTT.

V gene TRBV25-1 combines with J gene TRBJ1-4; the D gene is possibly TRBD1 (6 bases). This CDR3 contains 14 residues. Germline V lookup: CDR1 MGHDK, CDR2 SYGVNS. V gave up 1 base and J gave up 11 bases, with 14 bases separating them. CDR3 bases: TGTGCCAGCAGTGAATGGGGGCAGGGTGGTAAACTGTTTTTT. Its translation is CASSEWGQGGKLFF.

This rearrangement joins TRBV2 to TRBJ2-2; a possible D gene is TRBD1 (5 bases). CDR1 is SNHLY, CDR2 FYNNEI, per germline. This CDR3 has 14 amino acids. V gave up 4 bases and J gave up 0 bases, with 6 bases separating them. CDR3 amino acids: CASSAQANTGELFF. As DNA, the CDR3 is TGTGCCAGCAGTGCACAGGCGAACACCGGGGAGCTGTTTTTT.

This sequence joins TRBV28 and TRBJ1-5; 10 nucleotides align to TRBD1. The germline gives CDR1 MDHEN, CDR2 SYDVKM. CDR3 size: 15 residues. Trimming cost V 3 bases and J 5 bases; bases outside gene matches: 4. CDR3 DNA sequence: TGTGCCAGCAGTTTTATCGGGACAGGGGATCAGCCCCAGCATTTT. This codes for CASSFIGTGDQPQHF.

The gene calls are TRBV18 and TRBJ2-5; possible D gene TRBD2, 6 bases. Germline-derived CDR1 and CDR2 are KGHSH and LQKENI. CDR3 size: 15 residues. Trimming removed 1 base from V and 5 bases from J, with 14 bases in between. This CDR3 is CASSPQNRGGETQYF. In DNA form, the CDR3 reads TGTGCCAGCTCACCACAAAATCGCGGAGGGGAGACCCAGTACTTC.

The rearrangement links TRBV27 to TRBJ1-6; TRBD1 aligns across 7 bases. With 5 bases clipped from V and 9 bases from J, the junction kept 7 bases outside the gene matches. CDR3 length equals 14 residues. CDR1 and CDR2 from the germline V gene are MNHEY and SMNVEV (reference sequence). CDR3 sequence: CASSPRQGGSPLHF. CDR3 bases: TGTGCCAGCAGTCCCCGACAGGGAGGTTCACCCCTCCACTTT.

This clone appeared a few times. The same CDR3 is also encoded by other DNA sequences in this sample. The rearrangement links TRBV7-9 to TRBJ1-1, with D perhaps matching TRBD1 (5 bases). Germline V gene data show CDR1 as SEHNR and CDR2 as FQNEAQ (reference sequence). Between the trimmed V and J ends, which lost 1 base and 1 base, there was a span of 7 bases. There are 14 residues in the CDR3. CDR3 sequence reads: CASSLGQQNTEAFF. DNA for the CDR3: TGTGCCAGCAGCTTAGGACAGCAGAACACTGAAGCTTTCTTT.

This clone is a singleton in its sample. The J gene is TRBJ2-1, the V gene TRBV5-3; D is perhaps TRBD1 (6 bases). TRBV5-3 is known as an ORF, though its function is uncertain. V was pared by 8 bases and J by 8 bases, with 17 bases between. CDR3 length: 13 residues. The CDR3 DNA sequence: TGTGCCAGTAGAAAGACAGGCCGAGATGAGCAGTTCTTC. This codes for CASRKTGRDEQFF.

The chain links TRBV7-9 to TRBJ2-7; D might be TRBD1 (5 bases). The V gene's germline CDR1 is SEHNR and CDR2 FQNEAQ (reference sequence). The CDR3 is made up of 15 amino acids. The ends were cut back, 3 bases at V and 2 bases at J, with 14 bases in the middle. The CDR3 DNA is TGTGCCAGCAGCTTCGTCGCGGCAGGGCCCTACGAGCAGTACTTC. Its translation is CASSFVAAGPYEQYF.

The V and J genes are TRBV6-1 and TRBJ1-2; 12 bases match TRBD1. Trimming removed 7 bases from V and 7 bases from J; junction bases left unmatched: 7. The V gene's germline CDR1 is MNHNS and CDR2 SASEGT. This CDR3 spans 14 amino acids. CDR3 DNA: TGTGCCAGCAATGGGGGGACAGGGGGCGTTGGCTACACCTTC. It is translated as CASNGGTGGVGYTF.

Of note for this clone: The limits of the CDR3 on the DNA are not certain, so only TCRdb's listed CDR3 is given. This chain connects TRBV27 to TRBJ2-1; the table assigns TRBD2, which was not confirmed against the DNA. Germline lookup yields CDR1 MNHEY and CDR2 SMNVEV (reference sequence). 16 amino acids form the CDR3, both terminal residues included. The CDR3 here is CAPSLLSGPGGEEQFF.

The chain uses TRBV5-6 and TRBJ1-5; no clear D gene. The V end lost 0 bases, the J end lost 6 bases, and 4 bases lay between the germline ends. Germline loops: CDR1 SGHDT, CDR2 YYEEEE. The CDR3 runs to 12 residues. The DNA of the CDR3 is TGTGCCAGCAGCTTGGCCTCTCAGCCCCAGCATTTT. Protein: CASSLASQPQHF.

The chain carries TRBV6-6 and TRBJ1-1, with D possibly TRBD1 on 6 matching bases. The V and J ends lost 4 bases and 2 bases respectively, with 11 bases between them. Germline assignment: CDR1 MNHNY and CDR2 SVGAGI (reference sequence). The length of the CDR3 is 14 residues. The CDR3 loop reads CASSFDRSNTEAFF. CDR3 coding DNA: TGTGCCAGCAGTTTCGACAGGTCTAACACTGAAGCTTTCTTT.

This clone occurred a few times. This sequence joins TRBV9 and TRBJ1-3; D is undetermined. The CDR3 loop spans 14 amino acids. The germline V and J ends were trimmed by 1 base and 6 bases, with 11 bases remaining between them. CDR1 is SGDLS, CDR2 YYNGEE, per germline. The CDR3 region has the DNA TGTGCCAGCAGCGTAAGGCGGGATGCAAACACCATATATTTT. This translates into CASSVRRDANTIYF.

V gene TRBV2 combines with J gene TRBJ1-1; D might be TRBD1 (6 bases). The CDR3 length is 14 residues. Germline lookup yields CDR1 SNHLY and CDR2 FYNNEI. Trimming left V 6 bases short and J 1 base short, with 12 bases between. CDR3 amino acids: CASRDRLKNTEAFF. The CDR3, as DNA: TGTGCCAGCAGGGACAGACTAAAGAACACTGAAGCTTTCTTT. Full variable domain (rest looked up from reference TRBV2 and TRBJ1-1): EPEVTQTPSHQVTQMGQEVILRCVPISNHLYFYWYRQILGQKVEFLVSFYNNEISEKSEIFDDQFSVERPDGSNFTLKIRSTKLEDSAMYFCASRDRLKNTEAFFGQGTRLTVV.

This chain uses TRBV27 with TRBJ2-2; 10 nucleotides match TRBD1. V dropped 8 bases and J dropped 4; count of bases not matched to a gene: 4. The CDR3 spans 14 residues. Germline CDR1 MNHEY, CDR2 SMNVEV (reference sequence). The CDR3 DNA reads TGTGCCAGCGTGGACAGGGGGGCCACCGGGGAGCTGTTTTTT. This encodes CASVDRGATGELFF.

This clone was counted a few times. The CDR3 DNA follows: TGTGCCAGCAGCTTGACAGGGACTGGGGCCAACGTCCTGACTTTC. This gives the protein CASSLTGTGANVLTF. V and J are TRBV7-9 and TRBJ2-6; 7 bases fit TRBD1. The CDR3 totals 15 residues. V gave up 3 bases and J gave up 2 bases; unmatched junction bases: 1. Germline CDR1 reads SEHNR; CDR2 reads FQNEAQ (reference sequence).

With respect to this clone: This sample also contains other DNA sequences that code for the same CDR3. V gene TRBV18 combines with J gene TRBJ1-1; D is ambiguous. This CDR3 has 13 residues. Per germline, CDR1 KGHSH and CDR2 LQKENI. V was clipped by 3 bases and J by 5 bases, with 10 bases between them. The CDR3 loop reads CASSPGEDTEAFF. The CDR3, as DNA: TGTGCCAGCTCACCCGGGGAGGATACTGAAGCTTTCTTT.

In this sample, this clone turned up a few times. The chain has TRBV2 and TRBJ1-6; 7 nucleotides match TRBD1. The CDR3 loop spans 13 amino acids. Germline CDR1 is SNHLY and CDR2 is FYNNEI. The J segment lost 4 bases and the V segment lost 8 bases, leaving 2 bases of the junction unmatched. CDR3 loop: CASATGYNSPLHF. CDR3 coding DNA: TGTGCCAGCGCGACAGGGTATAATTCACCCCTCCACTTT.

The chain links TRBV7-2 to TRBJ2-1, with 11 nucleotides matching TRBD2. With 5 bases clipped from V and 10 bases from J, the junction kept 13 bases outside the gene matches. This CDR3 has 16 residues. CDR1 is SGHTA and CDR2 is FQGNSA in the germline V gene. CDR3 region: CASSTEGTSGPKEQFF. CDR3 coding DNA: TGTGCCAGCAGCACCGAAGGGACTAGCGGCCCCAAGGAGCAGTTCTTC.

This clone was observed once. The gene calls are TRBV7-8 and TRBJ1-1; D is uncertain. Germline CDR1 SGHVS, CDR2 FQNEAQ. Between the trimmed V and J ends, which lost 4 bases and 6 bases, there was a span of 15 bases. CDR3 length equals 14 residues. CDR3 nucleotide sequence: TGTGCCAGCAGCTCCCGGGTAAAATGGGCTGAAGCTTTCTTT. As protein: CASSSRVKWAEAFF.